This T cell receptor (beta chain) was profiled in a study of T cell responses to AZD1222 COVID-19 vaccine. Study-level background: Pooling covered second doses at about 4 or about 12 weeks.

Method: immunoSEQ multiplex PCR; TCRdb's copy keeps in-frame clones and lacks some. The table lists approximately 150,000 clones, 85% to 95% of them singletons, with roughly 5.4% in the top ten. CDR3 length: 13 residues. Germline loops: CDR1 MNHEY, CDR2 SVGAGI. V was shortened by 11 bases and J by 2 bases, with 15 bases between the two germline ends. The chain combines TRBV6-5 with TRBJ1-1; no clear D gene. The TCR comes from an adult in good health. Sequenced here: peripheral blood, sampled on day 0 of AZD1222 vaccination. CDR3 amino acids: CACTGLGNTEAFF. CDR3 nucleotide sequence: TGTGCCTGTACGGGGTTGGGAAACACTGAAGCTTTCTTT.